This T cell receptor beta chain came from a study of T cell clonotyping in hematopoietic cell transplantation. Overall study context: Recipient samples before transplant were obtained post-cytoreduction. Study findings and constraints: Graft donor and pretransplant recipient Inverse Simpson Index values predicted broader posttransplant TCR diversity. Without cell sorting, CD4 versus CD8 contributions remain unresolved.

This clone was observed once. Its antigen is not identified. Measured with immunoSEQ multiplex PCR; TCRdb has only the in-frame clones, and not every one. Among approximately 80,000 clones, about 96% were seen once, and the ten largest hold 1.5% to 2%. V lost 4 bases and J lost 4; bases outside the gene matches: 10. The CDR3 has 16 residues. Germline CDR1 SGHVS, CDR2 FNYEAQ. The time point was: recipient sample about 28 days before transplant, after cytoreduction. Recipient blood drawn about 28 days pretransplant and days 30, 100, 180 after. This receptor was taken from a woman aged 50 to 60 with acute myeloid leukemia. Some clones in this sample may be carry-over from other donors' samples. This chain links TRBV7-6 with TRBJ2-1, with TRBD2 matching 7 bases. This sample comprised peripheral blood mononuclear cells, obtained before stem cell transplant. CDR3 sequence: CASSYRAGASYNEQFF. In nucleotides, the CDR3 is TGTGCCAGCAGCTACCGGGCGGGAGCGTCGTACAATGAGCAGTTCTTC.